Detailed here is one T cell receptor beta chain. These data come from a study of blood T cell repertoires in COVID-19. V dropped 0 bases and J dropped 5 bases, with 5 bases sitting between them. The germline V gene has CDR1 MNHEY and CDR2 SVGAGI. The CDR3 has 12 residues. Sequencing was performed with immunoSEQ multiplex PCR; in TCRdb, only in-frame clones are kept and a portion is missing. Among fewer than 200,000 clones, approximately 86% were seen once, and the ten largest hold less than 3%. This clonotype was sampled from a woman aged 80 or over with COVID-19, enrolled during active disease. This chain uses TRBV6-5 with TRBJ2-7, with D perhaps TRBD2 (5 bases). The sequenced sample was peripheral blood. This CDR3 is CASSYSGDEQYF. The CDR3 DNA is TGTGCCAGCAGTTACTCGGGAGACGAGCAGTACTTC.